This paragraph covers one T cell receptor (beta chain) sequence. Its matching antigen is unknown. Lacking the conserved final phenylalanine or tryptophan, this CDR3 likely reflects a read error. The DNA is left out, because the CDR3 cannot be placed on it with certainty; the CDR3 is given as TCRdb lists it. CDR1 LGHNA and CDR2 YSLEER come from the germline V gene. The CDR3 has 16 residues if both end residues are counted. The sample is drawn from a study of tumor and adjacent non-tumor tissue in lung cancer. Whole-study results and caveats: Normal lung showed higher cumulative top 100 clone frequency than tumor. Higher tumor TCR diversity was associated with shorter survival. Tumor tissue had significantly higher TCR diversity than normal lung.

No cell sorting was done before RNA was extracted from the tissue. More than 3 cm separated this lung sample from the edge of the tumor. Three rounds of nested PCR, following a modified ARM-PCR protocol, produced the TCRbeta library. Using its own MiXCR run on the multiplex PCR reads, TCRdb lists one record per CDR3 protein. The data hold about 77,000 distinct CDR3 sequences, with just over 75% observed a single time. The chain carries TRBV4-3 and TRBJ2-6. The receptor's source is a man between 65 and 85 years old with non-small cell lung cancer. Specimen: distant non-tumor lung tissue. This CDR3 reads CASSPSQGSGAMVMTI.